The text below deals with one T cell receptor (beta chain). Its antigen is unidentified. This sample is part of a study of beta chain features in type 1 diabetes. About the research overall: No age, gender or cell yield differences were seen between patients and healthy donors. Findings of the study overall: TCRB CDR3s from Type 1 diabetes patients were moderately but significantly shorter in all four CD4+ subsets.

Cell sorting via CD45RO/CCR7/CD25/CD127/CD95/CD27 was performed to obtain CD4+ naive, central memory, regulatory and stem cell-like memory cells. Sort purity for all populations was recorded as exceeding 98%. The CDR3 consists of 15 residues. The germline CDR1 and CDR2 sequences are MNHEY and SVGAGI. J gave up 5 bases and V 2 bases, and 6 bases lay outside the gene matches. Sequencing targeted expressed TCRB transcripts, as all isolated RNA had been reverse transcribed. Measured with immunoSEQ multiplex PCR; TCRdb has only the in-frame clones, and not every one. Among about 710,000 clones, over 12% were seen once, and the ten largest hold 0.035% to 0.045%.

The clonotype was recovered from a man younger than 35 with type 1 diabetes. Sequencing was done on a sample of naive CD4+ T cells from blood. V gene TRBV6-5 combines with J gene TRBJ2-5, with 9 bases identical to TRBD2. The CDR3 DNA is TGTGCCAGCAGTTACCGGCGGGGGGGCCGCGAGACCCAGTACTTC. Its protein is CASSYRRGGRETQYF.